These T cell receptor beta chains were read from a single sample in a study of cytomegalovirus exposure and HLA in healthy donors. Clones were sequenced by immunoSEQ multiplex PCR, and TCRdb holds only the in-frame ones, with some missing. The sample holds under 200,000 clones, about four fifths seen once. The sample comprised PBMCs. The source of these receptors is a man aged 35-49 years in good health and CMV-seropositive. The CDR3 runs from the conserved cysteine through the conserved F or W. Each record gives: J gene, CDR3 length, D gene, clone size, V gene, CDR3 DNA, CDR3 protein. A D gene is named only where the DNA matches it firmly. Only some rows state a clone size, as once, few, many or a class for expanded clones.

TRBJ1-5 13 . . TRBV6-1 TGTGCCAGCAGTGAGCAAGTCGCGCAGCCCCAGCATTTT CASSEQVAQPQHF
TRBJ1-1 16 . once TRBV19 TGTGCCAGTAGTATAGAAGCGACAGGCGCTTACACTGAAGCTTTCTTT CASSIEATGAYTEAFF
TRBJ2-7 15 . . TRBV7-2 TGTGCCAGCAGTCGGGGGACTCCGGCCTCCTACGAGCAGTACTTC CASSRGTPASYEQYF
TRBJ2-7 15 TRBD1 . TRBV5-1 TGCGCCAGCAGCGACATGAAAAAGGGGGCATACGAGCAGTACTTC CASSDMKKGAYEQYF
TRBJ2-7 14 . once TRBV28 TGTGCCAGCAGGCTCAGAGAGGCCTCCTACGAGCAGTACTTC CASRLREASYEQYF
TRBJ2-6 14 . . TRBV10-2 TGCGCCAGCAGGGCTGGCTCTGGGGCCAACGTCCTGACTTTC CASRAGSGANVLTF
TRBJ2-5 13 . . TRBV29-1 TGCAGCGCCGCCCGCCAGGGTAAAGAGACCCAGTACTTC CSAARQGKETQYF
TRBJ2-3 16 . . TRBV4-1 TGCGCCAGCAGCCTCCGCCCCAGCGGCAGCACAGATACGCAGTATTTT CASSLRPSGSTDTQYF
TRBJ1-4 14 . . TRBV9 TGTGCCAGCAGCGTATCAGGGTCTAATGAAAAACTGTTTTTT CASSVSGSNEKLFF
TRBJ2-3 15 TRBD1 . TRBV18 TGTGCCAGCTCACCTCGTCGGCAGGGGGAAAATACGCAGTATTTT CASSPRRQGENTQYF
TRBJ2-7 14 . . TRBV25-1 TGTGCCAGCAGGGAAGAGAGGGCAAATTTCGAGCAGTACTTC CASREERANFEQYF
TRBJ2-3 15 TRBD1 . TRBV28 TGTGCCAGCAGTTCCCACACAGGGGAACGGGATACGCAGTATTTT CASSSHTGERDTQYF
TRBJ2-7 14 . once TRBV28 TGTGCCAGCAGCTTGCGGCGGGACCTATACGAGCAGTACTTC CASSLRRDLYEQYF
TRBJ2-5 14 . few TRBV11-2 TGTGCCAGCAGCTTAGGGGCCGCGGGAGAGACCCAGTACTTC CASSLGAAGETQYF
TRBJ1-5 15 . . TRBV27 TGTGCCAGCATGGATGTTGGACAGCGCTTGGGGGCCCAGCATTTT CASMDVGQRLGAQHF
TRBJ2-2 16 TRBD1 . TRBV28 TGTGCCAGCAGTTTAACCCCACAGGGGGCCGGCGGGGAGCTGTTTTTT CASSLTPQGAGGELFF
TRBJ1-2 16 TRBD1 . TRBV4-1 TGCGCCAGCAGCCAAGAGGGACAGGGAACTAACTATGGCTACACCTTC CASSQEGQGTNYGYTF
TRBJ1-5 14 TRBD1 . TRBV27 TGTGCCAGCAGTTTGACAGGGAGAATCCAGCCCCAGCATTTT CASSLTGRIQPQHF
TRBJ1-1 14 . . TRBV2 TGTGCCAGCAGAAGAGCAGGGCGCCCCACTGAAGCTTTCTTT CASRRAGRPTEAFF
TRBJ1-5 15 TRBD1 . TRBV2 TGTGCCAGCAGCCAGGACAGGGCGGACAATCAGCCCCAGCATTTT CASSQDRADNQPQHF